Listed here is a single TCR beta chain. As yet, its antigen is unknown. The data stem from a study of shared clonotypes between healthy human individuals. Findings of the study overall: The represented genetic and exposure-history diversity was limited by the small number of donors. For naive CD4 cells, around 5.1% of clonotypes were shared across a few donors.

The material for each subset, its genomic DNA, was split evenly across several immunoSEQ plates. As handled by the study authors: Junction-only sequences without quality scores were provided by ImmunoSEQ, so filtering was different. Produced via immunoSEQ multiplex PCR; TCRdb's table is partial and in-frame only. The D gene and trimming were derived from the DNA, and the V and J assignments and clone size from that table. The data contain 2 million to 3 million clones, roughly 93% of them seen just once; the ten biggest clones take up approximately 0.37%. The CDR3 totals 15 residues. In germline, CDR1 is SGHNT, CDR2 YENEEA. V lost 0 bases and J lost 6; bases outside the gene matches: 6.

The clonotype was recovered from a young man in good health. Some clones in this sample may be carry-over from other donors' samples. Sequencing used naive CD4+ T cells from PBMCs. Subset: CD45RA+ positively selected. The V gene is TRBV11-3, the J gene TRBJ2-7, with 9 bases matching TRBD2. The CDR3 sequence: CASSLDGGRASEQYF. CDR3 nucleotides: TGTGCCAGCAGCTTAGATGGCGGGAGGGCCTCCGAGCAGTACTTC.